These T cell receptor beta chains were read from a single sample in a study of beta chain features in type 1 diabetes. Measured with immunoSEQ multiplex PCR; TCRdb has only the in-frame clones, and not every one. The table shows 900,000 or so clones, with 17% occurring only once. The sample consisted of naive CD4+ T cells from blood. The source of these receptors is a woman aged 18-35 years in good health. Both conserved end residues are part of each CDR3. Each record gives: clone size, D gene, V gene, J gene, CDR3 DNA, CDR3 protein. A D gene is named only where the DNA matches it firmly. Not all rows give a size; the values are once, few, many and, for expanded clones, a class.

size: few; D: .; V: TRBV4-1; J: TRBJ1-1; DNA: TGCGCCAGCAGCCAAGTTGGGACAAGGGGCAAGTTGGCTTTCTTT; CDR3: CASSQVGTRGKLAFF
size: few; D: .; V: TRBV6-6; J: TRBJ1-5; DNA: TGTGCCAGCAGCCCTCTAGTTTTGCGCAATCAGCCCCAGCATTTT; CDR3: CASSPLVLRNQPQHF
size: many; D: .; V: TRBV21-1; J: TRBJ2-7; DNA: TGTGCCAGCAGCGCGCTTGCTAGCGGGTACTACGAGCAGTACTTC; CDR3: CASSALASGYYEQYF
size: .; D: TRBD1; V: TRBV5-1; J: TRBJ2-2; DNA: TGCGCCAGCAGCCGGGGACAGGGAACCGGGGAGCTGTTTTTT; CDR3: CASSRGQGTGELFF
size: few; D: .; V: TRBV11-2; J: TRBJ1-2; DNA: TGTGCCAGCAGACCTATCCGGGACACGTATGGCTACACCTTC; CDR3: CASRPIRDTYGYTF
size: .; D: .; V: TRBV19; J: TRBJ2-1; DNA: TGTGCCAGTAGTCCTATTGACAGGAGAATTTACAATGAGCAGTTCTTC; CDR3: CASSPIDRRIYNEQFF
size: few; D: TRBD1; V: TRBV14; J: TRBJ2-5; DNA: TGTGCCAGCAGCCAGCTAAGGGGACAGGGGCAAGAGACCCAGTACTTC; CDR3: CASSQLRGQGQETQYF
size: .; D: TRBD1; V: TRBV6-6; J: TRBJ2-7; DNA: TGTGCCAGCACATACAGGGGGGACTCCTACGAGCAGTACTTC; CDR3: CASTYRGDSYEQYF
size: .; D: TRBD2; V: TRBV28; J: TRBJ2-7; DNA: TGTGCCAGCACCTCGGGAGGACTAAGTCCCTGGACCTACGAGCAGTACTTC; CDR3: CASTSGGLSPWTYEQYF
size: few; D: .; V: TRBV9; J: TRBJ2-1; DNA: TGTGCCAGCAGCGTAGAGGCAGCAACGTACAATGAGCAGTTCTTC; CDR3: CASSVEAATYNEQFF
size: .; D: .; V: TRBV7-6; J: TRBJ2-3; DNA: TGTGCCAGCAGCTCCCCGCAAGTAACAGATACGCAGTATTTT; CDR3: CASSSPQVTDTQYF
size: few; D: .; V: TRBV5-4; J: TRBJ2-3; DNA: TGTGCCAGCAGCTCAAGGGGGAGGGCCACAGATACGCAGTATTTT; CDR3: CASSSRGRATDTQYF
size: .; D: .; V: TRBV5-6; J: TRBJ2-1; DNA: TGTGCCAGCAGCTACGACAATGAGCAGTTCTTC; CDR3: CASSYDNEQFF
size: .; D: TRBD1; V: TRBV7-9; J: TRBJ2-1; DNA: TGTGCCAGCAGCTTAGGTAGGGGGCAGGGCTCCTACAATGAGCAGTTCTTC; CDR3: CASSLGRGQGSYNEQFF
size: few; D: .; V: TRBV25-1; J: TRBJ2-1; DNA: TGTGCCAGCAGTGAATCTTTCTCCTCCAGTGCTGGGCAGTTCTTC; CDR3: CASSESFSSSAGQFF
size: few; D: .; V: TRBV15; J: TRBJ2-5; DNA: TGTGCCACCAGCAGAGCTAAGCGAGAGACCCAGTACTTC; CDR3: CATSRAKRETQYF
size: few; D: .; V: TRBV9; J: TRBJ2-5; DNA: TGTGCCAGCTCTTCCAATCAAGAGACCCAGTACTTC; CDR3: CASSSNQETQYF
size: few; D: TRBD1; V: TRBV4-1; J: TRBJ2-7; DNA: TGCGCCAGCAGCCAAGTCGGGGACAGGGTTCGCGAGCAGTACTTC; CDR3: CASSQVGDRVREQYF
size: .; D: .; V: TRBV28; J: TRBJ2-1; DNA: TGTGCCAGCAGTTCCCCTTCTGAGCAGTTCTTC; CDR3: CASSSPSEQFF